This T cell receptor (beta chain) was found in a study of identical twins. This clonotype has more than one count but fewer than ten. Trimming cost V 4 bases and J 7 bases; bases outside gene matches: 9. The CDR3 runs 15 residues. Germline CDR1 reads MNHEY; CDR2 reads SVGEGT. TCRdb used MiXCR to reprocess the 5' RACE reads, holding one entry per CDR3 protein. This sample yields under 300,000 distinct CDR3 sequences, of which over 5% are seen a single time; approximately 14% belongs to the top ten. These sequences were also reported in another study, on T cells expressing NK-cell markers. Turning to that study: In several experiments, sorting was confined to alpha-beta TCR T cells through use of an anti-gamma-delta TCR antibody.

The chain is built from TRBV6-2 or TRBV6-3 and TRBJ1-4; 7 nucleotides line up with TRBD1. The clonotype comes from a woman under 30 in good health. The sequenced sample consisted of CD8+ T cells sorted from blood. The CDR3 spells CASSSSQGLLEKLFF. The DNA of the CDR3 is TGTGCCAGCAGTTCGTCACAGGGGTTGCTTGAAAAACTGTTTTTT.